This entry describes one T cell receptor (beta chain). This record comes from a study of OX40 agonist ivuxolimab in advanced cancers. The CDR3 has 12 residues. V shed 0 bases and J shed 6 bases, with 5 bases lying between them. Germline V gene lookup returns CDR1 MNHEY and CDR2 SVGAGI. Method: immunoSEQ multiplex PCR; TCRdb's copy keeps in-frame clones and lacks some. The sample contains some 97,000 clones, more than 85% of which appear only once. It was autoimmune disease history or systemic immunosuppression that excluded patients. Sequencing used CD4+ or CD8+ T cells sorted from blood, obtained in a trial of the OX40 agonist ivuxolimab. The chain couples TRBV6-5 to TRBJ1-2; no clear D gene. The sequence was obtained from an adult with an advanced solid tumor such as melanoma, head and neck, liver or kidney cancer. The CDR3 loop reads CASSYSGNGYTF. CDR3 coding DNA: TGTGCCAGCAGTTACTCTGGGAATGGCTACACCTTC.